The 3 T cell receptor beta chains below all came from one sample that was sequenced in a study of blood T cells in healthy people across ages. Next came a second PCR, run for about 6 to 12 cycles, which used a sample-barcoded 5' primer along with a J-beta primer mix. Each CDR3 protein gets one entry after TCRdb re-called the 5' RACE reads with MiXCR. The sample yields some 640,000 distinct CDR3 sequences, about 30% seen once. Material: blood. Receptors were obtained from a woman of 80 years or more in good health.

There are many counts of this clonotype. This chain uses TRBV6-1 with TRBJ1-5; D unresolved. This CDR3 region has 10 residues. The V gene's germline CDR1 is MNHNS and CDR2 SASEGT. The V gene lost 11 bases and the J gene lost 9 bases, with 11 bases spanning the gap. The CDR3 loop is CAAGGWPQHF. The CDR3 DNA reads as TGTGCCGCCGGAGGATGGCCCCAGCATTTT.

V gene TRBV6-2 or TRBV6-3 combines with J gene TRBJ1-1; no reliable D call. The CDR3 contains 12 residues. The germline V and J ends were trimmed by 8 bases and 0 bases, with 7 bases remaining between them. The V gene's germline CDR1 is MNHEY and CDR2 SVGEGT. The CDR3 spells CASGFLNTEAFF. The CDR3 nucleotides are TGTGCCAGCGGGTTCTTGAACACTGAAGCTTTCTTT.

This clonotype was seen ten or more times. CDR3 region: CSAYGTSGFHEQYF. For the CDR3, the DNA is TGCAGTGCTTACGGGACTAGCGGTTTCCACGAGCAGTACTTC. The V call is TRBV20-1, the J call TRBJ2-7; 11 bases map to TRBD2. This CDR3 is 14 amino acids long. The germline V gene encodes CDR1 DFQATT and CDR2 SNEGSKA (reference sequence). V trimming: 5 bases; J trimming: 5 bases; junction bases outside the gene matches: 8.